What follows is one TCR beta chain and its context. This receptor's antigen is unknown. No base qualities exist here, and no much larger clone lies one base off it. Receptors were amplified or captured by multiplex PCR. The run used an Illumina HiSeq 4000. CDR3 regions were amplified by Arm-PCR with iRepertoire HTBI primers to construct TCR beta libraries. Before sequencing, the PCR products went through gel purification. On the authors' methods: Gene usage analysis of CDR3 amino acid clonotypes used the approximately 62 TRBV and 12 to 15 TRBJ segments found across samples. COPE and FqMerger were used to merge filtered high-quality paired reads into contigs. BLAST was used to align contigs to IMGT TRBV, TRBD and TRBJ reference genes, with CDR3 defined following IMGT. Clonotypes above 0.1% frequency were classified as highly expanded clones. Repertoire diversity was measured by Shannon entropy, and V-J evenness by the Gini coefficient. Public clonotypes were defined as clonotypes shared by more than one individual. The raw public data were reprocessed by TCRdb itself: fastp quality trimming at Q25, MiXCR clonotype calling, in-frame beta chains only. Identical CDR3 proteins give one entry, which carries the most common genes and DNA. Clone size and V and J calls follow TCRdb, not the original study. Recorded for this sample are 400,000 to 450,000 distinct CDR3 sequences; just under 15% of them occurred a single time. 16% of the sample lies in the top ten.

V sheds 3 bases and J sheds 6 bases, leaving 23 bases between their ends. CDR1 and CDR2 are drawn from the germline V gene: MDHEN, SYDVKM. Spanning cysteine to phenylalanine, the CDR3 consists of 18 amino acids. Solely the CDR3 DNA is kept, with 54 bases framed from the first base. This specimen belongs to a study of regulatory T cells in long-lasting Graves disease (dated by TCRdb to the early 2020s). As for the study more broadly: Patients with newly diagnosed Graves' disease had been on antithyroid drugs for under 3 months. Persistent Graves' disease patients were compared with newly diagnosed Graves' disease patients by peripheral blood TCR sequencing and RNA sequencing. TCR sequencing covered some 13 persistent and 20 or so newly diagnosed Graves' disease patients, about 35 samples in total. The study was conducted in China and was registered as a clinical trial. Here is what the overall study found, with its caveats: Persistent disease showed preferential use of TRBV28, TRBJ1-2 and TRBJ2-5, whereas newly diagnosed disease favored TRBV20-1 and TRBJ2-1. Sequencing and analysis were limited to the TCR beta chain. Because the primary lesion, thyroid tissue, could not be accessed, the study looked at peripheral blood alone. Persistent patients shared more public clonotypes among themselves (more than 2,500) than newly diagnosed patients did (approximately 900). The authors acknowledged the small sample size as a limitation that may reduce accuracy. Compared with newly diagnosed patients, persistent Graves' disease patients had lower TCR Shannon entropy and fewer highly expanded clones, which suggests clonal expansion.

In light of the paper, this sample's time point label describes: newly diagnosed GD, antithyroid drugs for less than 3 months. For both TCR sequencing and RNA sequencing, RNA was extracted from PBMCs using TRIzol. The diagnosis of Graves' disease was made according to American Thyroid Association guidelines. The patients came from an endocrinology department in Xi'an, China. Each patient gave around 9 milliliters of peripheral blood, collected in an EDTA anticoagulant tube. Ficoll Paque Plus density gradient separation was used to isolate PBMCs, and no further T cell sorting was done. An Agilent 2100 Bioanalyzer and agarose gel were used to check RNA quality, while a NanoDrop 2000 measured RNA concentration. These data also featured in a second study, about T cells in Graves' hyperthyroidism and ophthalmopathy. The second investigation adds: Graves' hyperthyroidism was defined as stable when no progression to ophthalmopathy occurred over 18 months of follow-up. Hyperthyroidism patients were newly diagnosed, with disease duration under 2 months, and aged 18 to 65 years. Exclusion was applied to patients with uncontrolled infections, other autoimmune diseases, pregnancy or lactation. Diagnoses were established on the basis of clinical symptoms, serum thyroxine and TRAb, thyroid ultrasound, and orbital computed tomography. For the first round of RT-PCR on the TCR CDR3, the HTBI primer set was used together with the Qiagen OneStep RT-PCR kit. Blood samples also contained most of the expanded thyroid clonotypes (frequency above 0.001), which suggests that blood repertoires may reflect thyroid immune responses. Ophthalmopathy was separated from stable hyperthyroidism by a 13 V-J signature model, with 85% to 90% sensitivity and about 81% specificity obtained in cross-validation and 80%/75% obtained in testing. In validation, the model predicted progression to ophthalmopathy with 55% to 71% sensitivity and roughly 72% specificity, a median of approximately 6.7 months before onset. To identify distinguishing TCR V-J signatures, a discovery cohort of about 100 patients was used, comprising under 45 with Graves' ophthalmopathy and some 57 with stable Graves' hyperthyroidism. Whether ophthalmopathy could be predicted prospectively was tested in an independent validation cohort made up of 18 hyperthyroidism patients plus 17 patients who later progressed to ophthalmopathy. The 100 or so discovery patients were randomly split 7:3 into training and test sets. Thyroid tissue and blood T-cell repertoires from several Graves' hyperthyroidism patients were also compared in the study. After sampling, hyperthyroidism patients received methimazole starting at 30 mg daily, and ophthalmopathy patients received high-dose intravenous methylprednisolone. The libraries were constructed in a second round of multiplex PCR and then size-selected and purified. The libraries were sequenced on an Illumina HiSeq2000 using paired-end 100 bp reads. SOAPnuke was used to process the raw data, with reads discarded if the reads contained adapters or uncalled bases, had a mean Phred below 15, or lacked an exact constant-primer or identifier match. High-quality paired reads were merged with COPE v1.2.5, and unique nucleotide sequences were defined as clonotypes. Clonotypes were aligned to IMGT TRBV, TRBD and TRBJ reference segments using MiTCR v1.1. Analysis was restricted to V-J combinations with a frequency above 0.0001, which covered approximately 99% of repertoires. A TCS score was defined as the ratio between F50 (clonal expansion) and ExV (chaos), using BLOSUM62-based TCRdist between CDR3 peptides within each V-J. Welch's t-statistics and random forest reduced 450 to 600 V-J features to 10 to 15, which were used in a naive Bayes classifier (R e1071). Sample size was not statistically predetermined, and investigators were not blinded to group allocation. The paper describes TCR Vbeta CDR3 sequencing of some 130 peripheral blood samples, made up of 43 ophthalmopathy patients, around 78 hyperthyroidism patients and about 17 progressor patients.

Recombination linked TRBV28 to TRBJ2-2; the D gene is perhaps TRBD1, from 6 matching bases. This receptor was obtained from a woman in her thirties with Graves disease. Donor details come from another sample of the same person, matched by shared clones. Sequenced here: peripheral blood mononuclear cells (PBMCs), sampled at new diagnosis, from a patient treated with antithyroid drugs. The CDR3 in this case is CASSFIGGAGPGAGELFF. The sequenced DNA is TGTGCCAGCAGTTTCATAGGGGGTGCTGGACCGGGTGCCGGGGAGCTGTTTTTT.